This entry features one T cell receptor (beta chain) sequence. A J-beta primer mix and a sample-barcoded 5' primer were used in a second PCR of roughly 7 to 12 cycles. MiXCR, applied by TCRdb to the 5' RACE reads, yields one record per CDR3 protein. The profile covers 1,500,000 or so distinct CDR3 sequences, with 59% appearing a single time and under 8.5% taken by the ten largest. The CDR3 spans 15 residues. Germline assignment: CDR1 SGDLS and CDR2 YYNGEE. The V gene lost 4 bases and the J gene lost 4 bases, with 17 bases spanning the gap. The data are from a study of blood T cells in healthy people across ages.

The sequenced sample was blood. The sequence was collected from a man in his late teens or twenties in good health. The chain joins TRBV9 to TRBJ1-1, with D perhaps TRBD1 (5 bases). The CDR3 region has the DNA TGTGCCAGCAGCACAGACCACAGGCCGGGCACTGAAGCTTTCTTT. It specifies CASSTDHRPGTEAFF.